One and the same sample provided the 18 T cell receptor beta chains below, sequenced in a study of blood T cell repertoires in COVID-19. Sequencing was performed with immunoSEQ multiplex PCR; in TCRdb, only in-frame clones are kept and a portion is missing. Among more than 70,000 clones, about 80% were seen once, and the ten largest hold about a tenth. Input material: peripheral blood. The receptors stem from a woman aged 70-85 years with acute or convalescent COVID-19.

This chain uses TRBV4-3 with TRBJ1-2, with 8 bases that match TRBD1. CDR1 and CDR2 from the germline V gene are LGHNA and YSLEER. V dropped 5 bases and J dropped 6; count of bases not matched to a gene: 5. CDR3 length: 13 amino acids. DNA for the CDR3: TGCGCCAGCAGCGCTCAGGGGGCGGATGGCTACACCTTC. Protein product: CASSAQGADGYTF.

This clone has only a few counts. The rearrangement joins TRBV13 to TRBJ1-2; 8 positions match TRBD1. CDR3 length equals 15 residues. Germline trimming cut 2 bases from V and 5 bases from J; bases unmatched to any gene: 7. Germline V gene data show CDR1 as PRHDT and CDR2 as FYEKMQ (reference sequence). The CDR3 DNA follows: TGTGCCAGCAGCTTACAGGGGGCGAGTCGGTATGGCTACACCTTC. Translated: CASSLQGASRYGYTF.

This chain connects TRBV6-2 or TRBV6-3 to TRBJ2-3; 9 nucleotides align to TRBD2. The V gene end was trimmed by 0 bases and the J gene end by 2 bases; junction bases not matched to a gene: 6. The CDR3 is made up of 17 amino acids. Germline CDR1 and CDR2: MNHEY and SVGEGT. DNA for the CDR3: TGTGCCAGCAGTTACTCCCTTAGCGGGGGATTCACAGATACGCAGTATTTT. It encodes CASSYSLSGGFTDTQYF.

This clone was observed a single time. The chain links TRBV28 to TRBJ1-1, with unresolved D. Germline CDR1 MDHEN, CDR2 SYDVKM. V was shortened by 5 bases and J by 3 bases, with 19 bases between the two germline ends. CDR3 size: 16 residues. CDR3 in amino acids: CASSGIGLRRDTEAFF. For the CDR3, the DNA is TGTGCCAGCAGTGGGATAGGACTAAGAAGGGACACTGAAGCTTTCTTT.

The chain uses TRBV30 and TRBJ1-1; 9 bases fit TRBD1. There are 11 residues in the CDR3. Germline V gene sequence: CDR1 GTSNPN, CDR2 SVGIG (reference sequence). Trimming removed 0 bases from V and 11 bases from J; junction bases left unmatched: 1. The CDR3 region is CAWSVGQGAFF. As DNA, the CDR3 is TGTGCCTGGAGTGTAGGACAGGGGGCTTTCTTT.

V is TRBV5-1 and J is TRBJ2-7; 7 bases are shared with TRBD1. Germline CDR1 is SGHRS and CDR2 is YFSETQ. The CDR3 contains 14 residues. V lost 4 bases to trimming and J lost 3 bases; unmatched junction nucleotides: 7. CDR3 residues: CASSPSGTVYEQYF. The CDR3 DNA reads TGCGCCAGCAGCCCTTCCGGGACAGTCTACGAGCAGTACTTC.

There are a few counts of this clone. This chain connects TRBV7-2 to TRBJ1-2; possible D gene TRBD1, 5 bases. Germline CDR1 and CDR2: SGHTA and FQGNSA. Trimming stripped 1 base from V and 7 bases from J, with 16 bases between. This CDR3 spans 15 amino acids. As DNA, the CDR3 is TGTGCCAGCAGCTTAGATGTGGCCAGAAGGGGTGGCTACACCTTC. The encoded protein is CASSLDVARRGGYTF.

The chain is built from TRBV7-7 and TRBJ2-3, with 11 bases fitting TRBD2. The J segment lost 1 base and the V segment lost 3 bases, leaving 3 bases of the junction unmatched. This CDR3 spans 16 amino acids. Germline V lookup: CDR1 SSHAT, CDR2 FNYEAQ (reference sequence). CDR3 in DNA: TGTGCCAGCAGCTTTCCGACTAGCGGGGGCACAGATACGCAGTATTTT. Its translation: CASSFPTSGGTDTQYF.

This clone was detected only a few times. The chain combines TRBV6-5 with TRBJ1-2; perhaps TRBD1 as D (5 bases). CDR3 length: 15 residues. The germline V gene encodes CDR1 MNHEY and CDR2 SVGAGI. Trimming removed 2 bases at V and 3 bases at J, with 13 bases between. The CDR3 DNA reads TGTGCCAGCAGTTACGTCGACAGCAGAGACTATGGCTACACCTTC. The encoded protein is CASSYVDSRDYGYTF.

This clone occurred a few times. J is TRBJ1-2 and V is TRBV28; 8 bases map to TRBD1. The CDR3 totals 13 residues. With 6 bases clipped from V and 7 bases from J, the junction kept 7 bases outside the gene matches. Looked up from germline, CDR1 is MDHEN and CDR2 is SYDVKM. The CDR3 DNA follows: TGTGCCAGCAGCTCAGGGGGCCCGTTTGGCTACACCTTC. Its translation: CASSSGGPFGYTF.

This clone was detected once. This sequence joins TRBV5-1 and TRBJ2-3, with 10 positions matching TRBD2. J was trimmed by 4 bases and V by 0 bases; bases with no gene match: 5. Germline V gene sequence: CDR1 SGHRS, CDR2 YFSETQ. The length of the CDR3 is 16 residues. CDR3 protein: CASSLAKREGPDTQYF. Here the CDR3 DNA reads TGCGCCAGCAGCTTGGCCAAGCGGGAGGGCCCAGATACGCAGTATTTT.

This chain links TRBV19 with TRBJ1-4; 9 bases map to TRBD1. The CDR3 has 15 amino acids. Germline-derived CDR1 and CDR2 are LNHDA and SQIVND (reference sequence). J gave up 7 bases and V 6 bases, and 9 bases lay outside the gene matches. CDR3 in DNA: TGTGCCAGTAGCCGCACAACAGGGGGCGTTGAAAAACTGTTTTTT. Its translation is CASSRTTGGVEKLFF.

DNA for the CDR3: TGTGCCAGCAGCGTAGTCGAGACAGGGATCTACGAGCAGTACTTC. Translated: CASSVVETGIYEQYF. This chain links TRBV9 with TRBJ2-7; 7 bases are a match to TRBD1. The length of the CDR3 is 15 residues. Losses at the gene ends were 0 bases for V and 3 bases for J; bases not matched to a gene: 6. Germline CDR1 reads SGDLS; CDR2 reads YYNGEE.

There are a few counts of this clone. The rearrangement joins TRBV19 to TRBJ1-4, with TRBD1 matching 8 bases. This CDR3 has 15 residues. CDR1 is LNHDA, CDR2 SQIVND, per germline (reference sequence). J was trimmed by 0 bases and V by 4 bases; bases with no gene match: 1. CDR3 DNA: TGTGCCAGTAGTACAGGGGGCTCAACTAATGAAAAACTGTTTTTT. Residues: CASSTGGSTNEKLFF.

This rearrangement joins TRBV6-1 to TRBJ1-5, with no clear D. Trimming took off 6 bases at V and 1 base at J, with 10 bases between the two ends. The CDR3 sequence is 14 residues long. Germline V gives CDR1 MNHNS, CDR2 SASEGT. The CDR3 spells CASSAQRSNQPQHF. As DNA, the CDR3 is TGTGCCAGCAGCGCGCAGAGGAGCAATCAGCCCCAGCATTTT.

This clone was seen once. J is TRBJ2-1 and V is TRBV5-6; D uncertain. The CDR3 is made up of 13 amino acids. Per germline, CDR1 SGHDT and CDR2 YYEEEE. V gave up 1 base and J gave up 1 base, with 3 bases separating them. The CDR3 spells CASSLRSYNEQFF. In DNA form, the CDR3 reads TGTGCCAGCAGCTTGCGGTCCTACAATGAGCAGTTCTTC.

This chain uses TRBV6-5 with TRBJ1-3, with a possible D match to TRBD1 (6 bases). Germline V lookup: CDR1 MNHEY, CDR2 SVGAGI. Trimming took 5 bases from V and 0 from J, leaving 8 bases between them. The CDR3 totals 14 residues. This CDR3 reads CASSTGISGNTIYF. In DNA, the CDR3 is TGTGCCAGCAGTACAGGGATCTCTGGAAACACCATATATTTT.

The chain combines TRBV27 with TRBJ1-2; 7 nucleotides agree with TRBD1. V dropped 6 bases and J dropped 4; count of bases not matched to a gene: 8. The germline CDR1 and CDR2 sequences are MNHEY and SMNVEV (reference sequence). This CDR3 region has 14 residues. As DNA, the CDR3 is TGTGCCAGCAGGGTGGCAGGGGGAGGCTATGGCTACACCTTC. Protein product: CASRVAGGGYGYTF.